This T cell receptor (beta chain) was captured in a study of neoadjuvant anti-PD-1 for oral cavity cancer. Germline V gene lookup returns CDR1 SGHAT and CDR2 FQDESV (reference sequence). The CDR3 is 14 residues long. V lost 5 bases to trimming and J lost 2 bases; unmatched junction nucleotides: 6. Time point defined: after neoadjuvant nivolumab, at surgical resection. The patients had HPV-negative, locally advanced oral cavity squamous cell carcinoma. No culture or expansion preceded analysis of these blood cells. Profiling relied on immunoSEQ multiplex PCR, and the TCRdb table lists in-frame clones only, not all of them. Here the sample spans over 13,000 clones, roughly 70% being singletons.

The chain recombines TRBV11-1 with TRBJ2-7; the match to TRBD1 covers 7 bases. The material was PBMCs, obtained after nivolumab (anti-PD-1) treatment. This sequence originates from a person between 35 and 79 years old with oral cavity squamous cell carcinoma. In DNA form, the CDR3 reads TGTGCCAGCAGCAAGGGGACAGTAACCTACGAGCAGTACTTC. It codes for CASSKGTVTYEQYF.